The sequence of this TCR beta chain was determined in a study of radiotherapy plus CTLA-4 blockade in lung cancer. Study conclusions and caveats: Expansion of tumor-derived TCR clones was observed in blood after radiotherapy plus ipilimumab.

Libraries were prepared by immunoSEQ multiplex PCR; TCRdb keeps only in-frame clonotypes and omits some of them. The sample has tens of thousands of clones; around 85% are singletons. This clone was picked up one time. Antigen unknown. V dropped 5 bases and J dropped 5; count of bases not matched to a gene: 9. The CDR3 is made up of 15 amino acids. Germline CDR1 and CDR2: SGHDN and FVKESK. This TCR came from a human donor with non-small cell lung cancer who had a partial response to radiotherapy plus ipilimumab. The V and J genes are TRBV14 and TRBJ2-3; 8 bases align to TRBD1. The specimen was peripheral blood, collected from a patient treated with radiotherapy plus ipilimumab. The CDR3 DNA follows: TGTGCCAGCAGCACCCACAGGGGGAAGCAAGATACGCAGTATTTT. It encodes CASSTHRGKQDTQYF.